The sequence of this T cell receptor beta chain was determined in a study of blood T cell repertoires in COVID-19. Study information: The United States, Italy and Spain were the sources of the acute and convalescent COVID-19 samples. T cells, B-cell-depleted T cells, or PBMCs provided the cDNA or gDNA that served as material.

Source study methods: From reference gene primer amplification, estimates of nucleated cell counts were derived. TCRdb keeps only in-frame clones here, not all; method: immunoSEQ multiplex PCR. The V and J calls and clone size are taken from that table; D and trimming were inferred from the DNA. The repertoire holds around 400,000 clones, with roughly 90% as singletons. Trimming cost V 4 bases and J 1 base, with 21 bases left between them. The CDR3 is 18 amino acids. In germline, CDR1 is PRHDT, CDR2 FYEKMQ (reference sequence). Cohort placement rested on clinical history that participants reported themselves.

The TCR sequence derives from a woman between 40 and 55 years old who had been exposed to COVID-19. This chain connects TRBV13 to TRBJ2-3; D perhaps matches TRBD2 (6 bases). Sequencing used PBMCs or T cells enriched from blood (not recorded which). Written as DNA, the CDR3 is TGTGCCAGCAGCTCCCCCTCCCTTAGCGGTTCTGGCACAGATACGCAGTATTTT. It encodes CASSSPSLSGSGTDTQYF.